The rows below give T cell receptor beta chains drawn from one sample of a study of blood T cell repertoires in COVID-19. Assay used: immunoSEQ multiplex PCR; TCRdb lists only in-frame clones, some missing. Among about 320,000 clones listed, 65% to 90% were seen once. The sequencing sample was made of peripheral blood. These receptors were taken from a human donor in a cohort sampled during active COVID-19. Each CDR3 is given with its conserved first and last residue. A D gene is named only where the DNA matches it firmly. The size entry is marked missing in some rows and otherwise reads once, few, many or a size class.

V,J,D,size,CDR3,DNA
TRBV14,TRBJ2-7,NA,NA,CASSQVSGRGYEQYF,TGTGCCAGCAGCCAAGTTTCCGGTCGGGGATACGAGCAGTACTTC
TRBV7-2,TRBJ1-1,TRBD1,NA,CASSYIGQGEAFF,TGTGCCAGCAGCTACATCGGACAGGGCGAAGCTTTCTTT
TRBV5-1,TRBJ2-7,NA,NA,CASSLEHEQYF,TGCGCCAGCAGCTTGGAGCACGAGCAGTACTTC
TRBV7-3,TRBJ1-1,NA,NA,CASSLLGGGRTEAFF,TGTGCCAGCAGCCTTCTCGGGGGAGGGCGGACTGAAGCTTTCTTT
TRBV6-4,TRBJ1-2,NA,NA,CASSAQKGANYGYTF,TGTGCCAGCAGTGCCCAAAAAGGGGCTAACTATGGCTACACCTTC
TRBV3-1/TRBV3-2,TRBJ2-7,NA,NA,CASSLTVTRYEQYF,TGTGCCAGCAGCTTGACAGTCACCCGCTACGAGCAGTACTTC
TRBV11-3,TRBJ1-1,NA,NA,CASSLDGWTEAFF,TGTGCCAGCAGCTTAGACGGGTGGACTGAAGCTTTCTTT
TRBV25-1,TRBJ2-1,NA,NA,CASSRSAGYEQFF,TGTGCCAGCAGCAGATCTGCGGGGTATGAGCAGTTCTTC
TRBV19,TRBJ1-2,NA,NA,CASSRYGGANYGYTF,TGTGCCAGTAGCAGATACGGGGGAGCTAACTATGGCTACACCTTC
TRBV29-1,TRBJ1-1,NA,once,CSVGQLKNTEAFF,TGCAGCGTTGGGCAGTTAAAGAACACTGAAGCTTTCTTT
TRBV6-6,TRBJ1-2,NA,NA,CASSYEAGGYTF,TGTGCCAGCAGTTACGAGGCGGGAGGCTACACCTTC
TRBV24-1,TRBJ1-2,NA,NA,CATSDGGDYGYTF,TGTGCCACCAGTGATGGGGGGGACTATGGCTACACCTTC
TRBV5-5,TRBJ1-5,NA,NA,CASSPAGAGNQPQHF,TGTGCCAGCAGCCCCGCGGGGGCAGGCAATCAGCCCCAGCATTTT
TRBV30,TRBJ1-1,NA,NA,CAWSRNTEAFF,TGTGCCTGGAGTCGGAACACTGAAGCTTTCTTT
TRBV19,TRBJ1-6,TRBD1,NA,CASSIDRDSPLHF,TGTGCCAGTAGTATTGACAGGGACTCACCCCTCCACTTT
TRBV3-1/TRBV3-2,TRBJ2-7,NA,NA,CASSQNPAQGEQYF,TGTGCCAGCAGCCAAAATCCAGCACAGGGCGAGCAGTACTTC
TRBV29-1,TRBJ2-7,TRBD1,NA,CSVVETGYFHEQYF,TGCAGCGTTGTCGAGACAGGGTACTTCCACGAGCAGTACTTC
TRBV13,TRBJ1-1,NA,few,CASSFLAGLNTEAFF,TGTGCCAGCAGCTTCTTAGCAGGGTTGAACACTGAAGCTTTCTTT
TRBV6-5,TRBJ2-3,TRBD2,NA,CASSRSGGSTDTQYF,TGTGCCAGCAGTCGGAGCGGGGGAAGCACAGATACGCAGTATTTT
TRBV19,TRBJ1-6,NA,NA,CASSIGRRGSPLHF,TGTGCCAGTAGTATAGGGCGGCGGGGGTCACCCCTCCACTTT
TRBV5-1,TRBJ1-2,TRBD1,NA,CASSLGDRGYGYTF,TGCGCCAGCAGCTTGGGTGACAGGGGCTATGGCTACACCTTC
TRBV5-1,TRBJ1-5,NA,few,CASSFLGEQPQHF,TGCGCCAGCAGCTTTTTGGGAGAGCAGCCCCAGCATTTT
TRBV18,TRBJ1-2,TRBD1,NA,CASSPGTGEGYTF,TGTGCCAGCTCACCTGGGACAGGGGAAGGCTACACCTTC
TRBV24-1,TRBJ2-7,NA,few,CATSDPGTSKVHEQYF,TGTGCCACCAGTGATCCCGGGACATCTAAGGTCCACGAGCAGTACTTC
TRBV3-1/TRBV3-2,TRBJ1-2,NA,NA,CASSRQGDYYGYTF,TGTGCCAGCAGTCGCCAGGGTGACTACTATGGCTACACCTTC
TRBV4-1,TRBJ2-1,NA,NA,CASSQDGHNEQFF,TGCGCCAGCAGCCAAGATGGCCACAATGAGCAGTTCTTC
TRBV2,TRBJ1-4,TRBD1,NA,CASRRDRERGEKLFF,TGTGCCAGCCGTAGGGACAGGGAGAGGGGTGAAAAACTGTTTTTT
TRBV12-2,TRBJ1-4,NA,NA,CASRPWYPQGPGKLFF,TGTGCAAGTCGCCCCTGGTACCCACAGGGGCCGGGGAAACTGTTTTTT
TRBV6-1,TRBJ2-7,NA,NA,CASSDGGGEQYF,TGTGCCAGCAGTGATGGTGGCGGCGAGCAGTACTTC
TRBV7-9,TRBJ1-4,TRBD1,NA,CASSLVPGQGGEKLFF,TGTGCCAGCAGCTTAGTTCCGGGACAGGGAGGTGAAAAACTGTTTTTT
TRBV24-1,TRBJ1-5,TRBD1,NA,CATSDTTEDRGQPQHF,TGTGCCACCAGTGATACAACCGAGGACAGGGGACAGCCCCAGCATTTT
TRBV9,TRBJ1-1,NA,once,CASSVVAGEAFF,TGTGCCAGCAGCGTAGTAGCGGGTGAAGCTTTCTTT
TRBV6-5,TRBJ2-2,NA,NA,CASRGTANTGELFF,TGTGCCAGCAGAGGGACTGCGAACACCGGGGAGCTGTTTTTT
TRBV6-1,TRBJ1-3,NA,once,CASSALWTDPFGTIYF,TGTGCCAGCAGTGCCCTATGGACAGACCCTTTCGGCACCATATATTTT
TRBV2,TRBJ1-2,NA,NA,CASRNLWATNYTF,TGTGCCAGCAGAAATTTGTGGGCGACTAACTACACCTTC
TRBV7-3,TRBJ2-3,NA,once,CASSPTSSTDTQYF,TGTGCCAGCAGCCCGACTTCGAGCACAGATACGCAGTATTTT
TRBV5-1,TRBJ1-6,NA,NA,CASSLGSSSYNSPLHF,TGCGCCAGCAGCTTGGGATCTAGCTCCTATAATTCACCCCTCCACTTT
TRBV6-5,TRBJ1-6,NA,once,CASSYSSGGYNSPLHF,TGTGCCAGCAGTTACTCGTCCGGCGGTTATAATTCACCCCTCCACTTT
TRBV5-4,TRBJ1-6,NA,NA,CASSPPNSNSPLHF,TGTGCCAGCAGCCCACCCAACAGTAACTCACCCCTCCACTTT
TRBV12-3/TRBV12-4,TRBJ1-2,NA,NA,CASRRNYGYTF,TGTGCCAGCAGGCGCAACTATGGCTACACCTTC
TRBV7-2,TRBJ1-5,TRBD1,once,CASRDRQGNQPQHF,TGTGCCAGCAGAGATAGACAGGGGAATCAGCCCCAGCATTTT
TRBV10-3,TRBJ1-3,TRBD1,NA,CAITGLGTDSGNTIYF,TGTGCCATCACCGGGCTCGGGACAGACTCTGGAAACACCATATATTTT
TRBV10-3,TRBJ1-3,TRBD1,NA,CAISRPQGAGGNTIYF,TGTGCCATCAGCCGACCTCAGGGGGCTGGTGGAAACACCATATATTTT
TRBV10-2,TRBJ1-1,NA,NA,CASSETGSTEAFF,TGCGCCAGCAGTGAGACAGGATCCACTGAAGCTTTCTTT
TRBV7-9,TRBJ2-6,TRBD1,NA,CASSLGQGAGANVLTF,TGTGCCAGCAGCTTAGGACAGGGGGCTGGGGCCAACGTCCTGACTTTC
TRBV14,TRBJ1-2,TRBD1,once,CASSQGQGINYGYTF,TGTGCCAGCAGCCAAGGACAGGGTATCAACTATGGCTACACCTTC
TRBV3-1/TRBV3-2,TRBJ2-3,TRBD2,NA,CASSPVAGGATDTQYF,TGTGCCAGCAGCCCCGTTGCCGGGGGGGCCACAGATACGCAGTATTTT
TRBV19,TRBJ1-5,NA,NA,CASSIQGNNQPQHF,TGTGCCAGTAGTATTCAGGGGAATAATCAGCCCCAGCATTTT
TRBV7-8,TRBJ2-1,NA,NA,CASSPLVESYNEQFF,TGTGCCAGCAGTCCACTAGTTGAATCCTACAATGAGCAGTTCTTC
TRBV19,TRBJ1-4,NA,NA,CASSEWTANEKLFF,TGTGCCAGTAGTGAGTGGACAGCGAATGAAAAACTGTTTTTT
TRBV2,TRBJ2-7,TRBD1,NA,CASKEDRIYEQYF,TGTGCCAGCAAAGAGGACAGGATCTACGAGCAGTACTTC